Detailed here is one T cell receptor beta chain. Its target is not known. This sample is drawn from a study of cytomegalovirus exposure and HLA in healthy donors. This PCR relied on a set of 60 Vbeta primers and 13 Jbeta primers. The assay was immunoSEQ multiplex PCR, and TCRdb's table has in-frame clones only and misses some. The profile shows 100,000 to 150,000 clones, roughly 80% of them singletons. Regarding the study as a whole: Information on immune exposure was restricted to one variable (CMV serostatus). Most TCR beta V segments were productive about 87% or about 30% of the time in an earlier analysis. Most observed TCR sequences were rare, whereas some public TCRs were detected in many donors.

CDR1 and CDR2 (germline): SGHDT, YYEEEE. The V and J ends lost 2 bases and 1 base, in that order; junction bases with no gene match: 8. This CDR3 is built from 16 residues. Sequencing used PBMCs. This chain uses TRBV5-6 with TRBJ1-2, with 7 bases fitting TRBD1. The source of this sequence is a man aged 18-30 years in good health and CMV-seropositive. CDR3 DNA: TGTGCCAGCAGCTTAGGACAGGTCGGCCTTAACTATGGCTACACCTTC. It codes for CASSLGQVGLNYGYTF.